The rows below give T cell receptor beta chains drawn from one sample of a study of ipilimumab plus nivolumab after autologous stem cell transplantation. The table came from immunoSEQ multiplex PCR; TCRdb's copy has only in-frame clones and leaves some out. In the table there are tens of thousands of clones, approximately 86% of which are singletons. This sample comprised PBMCs, obtained in a trial of ipilimumab plus nivolumab as post-transplant consolidation. The receptors shown here come from a male donor with diffuse large B-cell lymphoma. The CDR3 runs from the conserved cysteine through the conserved F or W. A D gene is named only where the DNA matches it firmly. Clone size, where shown, is once, few, many, or a class for clones that have expanded.

abundance	d_gene	v_gene	j_gene	CDR3nt	CDR3aa
many	-	TRBV5-1	TRBJ2-2	TGCGCCAGCAGCCCCAGGGGCCTCAACACCGGGGAGCTGTTTTTT	CASSPRGLNTGELFF
once	-	TRBV29-1	TRBJ2-3	TGCAGCGGAAGACTCGGGCCGCTCACAGATACGCAGTATTTT	CSGRLGPLTDTQYF
once	-	TRBV7-2	TRBJ2-7	TGTGCCAGCAGCTTGGTCAGGGTTCGTGGCGAGCAGTACTTC	CASSLVRVRGEQYF
-	-	TRBV9	TRBJ1-2	TGTGCCAGCAGCGTAGAGGGACACGCTAACTATGGCTACACCTTC	CASSVEGHANYGYTF
-	-	TRBV6-1	TRBJ1-2	TGTGCCAGCAGTGAAGAGGGTGGCAGGCAGTATGGCTACACCTTC	CASSEEGGRQYGYTF
-	-	TRBV4-1	TRBJ2-3	TGCGCCAGCAGCCAAGATGGAGGGGCAGATACGCAGTATTTT	CASSQDGGADTQYF
-	-	TRBV19	TRBJ1-2	TGTGCCAGTAGTATGCCCGGGTATGGCTACACCTTC	CASSMPGYGYTF
once	-	TRBV6-1	TRBJ1-5	TGTGCCAGCAGTTTCACAGGGCTCAATCAGCCCCAGCATTTT	CASSFTGLNQPQHF
few	TRBD1	TRBV2	TRBJ1-5	TGTGCCAGCAGTCGGGACAGGGCCCAGCCCCAGCATTTT	CASSRDRAQPQHF
few	-	TRBV10-1	TRBJ1-1	TGCGCCAGCAGTGGGGATAACACTGAAGCTTTCTTT	CASSGDNTEAFF
-	-	TRBV18	TRBJ2-1	TGTGCCAGCTCCCCACCATCAAATGAGCAGTTCTTC	CASSPPSNEQFF
-	TRBD2	TRBV11-1	TRBJ2-5	TGTGCCAGCAGCTTAGTGGGACTAGCGGGGGGTCAAGAGACCCAGTACTTC	CASSLVGLAGGQETQYF
once	TRBD2	TRBV19	TRBJ2-1	TGTGCCACGCGGGGGGCGGGGAATGAGCAGTTCTTC	CATRGAGNEQFF
-	-	TRBV7-8	TRBJ2-1	TGTGCCAGCAGCTTAACAGGAAACAATGAGCAGTTCTTC	CASSLTGNNEQFF
-	-	TRBV12-5	TRBJ2-2	TGTGCTAGTGGTGGGACATACACCGGGGAGCTGTTTTTT	CASGGTYTGELFF
-	-	TRBV9	TRBJ1-1	TGTGCCAGCAGCGACCCCCCGGGCAGGCAGGGAGGAGAAGCTTTCTTT	CASSDPPGRQGGEAFF
once	-	TRBV6-1	TRBJ2-7	TGTGCCAGCAGTGAATGGGAGACAGGCGGCCTTTTC	CASSEWETGGLF
-	-	TRBV5-4	TRBJ2-5	TGTGCCAGCAGCTTGGGACCAAGCAAAGAGACCCAGTACTTC	CASSLGPSKETQYF
-	-	TRBV6-1	TRBJ2-5	TGTGCCAGCAGTGCGACCGATCAAGAGACCCAGTACTTC	CASSATDQETQYF
few	TRBD2	TRBV5-1	TRBJ2-3	TGCGCCAGCAGCTCGGCGACTAGCGGGGGGGCAGATACGCAGTATTTT	CASSSATSGGADTQYF
-	TRBD2	TRBV5-4	TRBJ2-5	TGTGCCAGCAGCTCCTCGTCGGGCGGGAGGTACCAAGAGACCCAGTACTTC	CASSSSSGGRYQETQYF
-	-	TRBV12-5	TRBJ1-5	TGTGCTAGTCGTCCGAGCGGGGGAAGCAATCAGCCCCAGCATTTT	CASRPSGGSNQPQHF
-	TRBD2	TRBV11-3	TRBJ2-2	TGTGCCAGCAGCCCCCGGACTAGCGGGGGGGCCGGGGAGCTGTTTTTT	CASSPRTSGGAGELFF
-	-	TRBV4-3	TRBJ2-5	TGCGCCAGCAGCCAAGATTCCCCCTCCTTGGGGAGAGAGACCCAGTACTTC	CASSQDSPSLGRETQYF
-	TRBD1	TRBV6-5	TRBJ2-7	TGTGCCAGCAGTTCAGGGGGCGGATTCGCCTCCTACGAGCAGTACTTC	CASSSGGGFASYEQYF
-	TRBD2	TRBV9	TRBJ2-7	TGTGCCAGCAGCGTAGAAGCGGGGGCCGGGGAGCAGTACTTC	CASSVEAGAGEQYF
-	TRBD2	TRBV7-2	TRBJ2-3	TGTGCCAGCAGCACTAGCGGAAGCACAGATACGCAGTATTTT	CASSTSGSTDTQYF
-	TRBD1	TRBV2	TRBJ2-1	TGTGCCACCCTCCGGGACAGGGGCTTCGATGAGCAGTTCTTC	CATLRDRGFDEQFF
-	TRBD2	TRBV2	TRBJ2-1	TGTGCCAGCATGAGCGGGGGGAGGTCCTACAATGAGCAGTTCTTC	CASMSGGRSYNEQFF
-	-	TRBV30	TRBJ2-7	TGTGCCTGGAGTGTACTCTTAAGGGGGTACGAGCAGTACTTC	CAWSVLLRGYEQYF
-	-	TRBV4-2	TRBJ2-7	TGTGCCAGCAGGGACTGGGTTTCCTACGAGCAGTACTTC	CASRDWVSYEQYF
-	TRBD1	TRBV10-3	TRBJ1-1	TGTGCCATCAGTGAGAACAGGGGCGACACTGAAGCTTTCTTT	CAISENRGDTEAFF
-	TRBD2	TRBV19	TRBJ2-3	TGTGCCAGTAGTACAGGACTAGCGGGGCTGGGAGATACGCAGTATTTT	CASSTGLAGLGDTQYF
-	TRBD2	TRBV5-1	TRBJ2-3	TGCGCCAGCTCAATGGGGGGGACCGCGTTAGGTACGCAGTATTTT	CASSMGGTALGTQYF
-	-	TRBV6-5	TRBJ1-2	TGTGCCAGCAGTTACGACGGGGGCGCAAGGTATGACGGCTACACCTTC	CASSYDGGARYDGYTF
-	-	TRBV28	TRBJ2-1	TGTGCCAGCAACCCCGGCCAGGTCCGAAGCAATGAGCAGTTCTTC	CASNPGQVRSNEQFF
few	-	TRBV19	TRBJ2-1	TGTGCCAGTAGTATCCTAGGGGCGGGGAACCACAATGAGCAGTTCTTC	CASSILGAGNHNEQFF
few	TRBD2	TRBV7-2	TRBJ2-2	TGTGCCAGCAGCTTAGGAGCGGGGGGGGAGCTGTTTTTT	CASSLGAGGELFF
-	-	TRBV12-2	TRBJ1-5	TGTGCAAGTCGCTTAGACGGTAGCAATCAGCCCCAGCATTTT	CASRLDGSNQPQHF
-	-	TRBV19	TRBJ2-7	TGTGCCAGTAAAGCGTGGGACACACACTACGAGCAGTACTTC	CASKAWDTHYEQYF
once	-	TRBV18	TRBJ2-5	TGTGCCAGCTCACCAAGGAGGCAGGGGCAGGAGACCCAGTACTTC	CASSPRRQGQETQYF